These T cell receptor beta chains were read from a single sample in a study of cytomegalovirus exposure and HLA in healthy donors. Clones were sequenced by immunoSEQ multiplex PCR, and TCRdb holds only the in-frame ones, with some missing. In the table there are 120,000 to 150,000 clones, 78% of which are singletons. The material sequenced was PBMCs. These receptors all stem from a man in his forties in good health and CMV-seropositive. Each CDR3 is given with its conserved first and last residue. A D gene is named only where the DNA matches it firmly. Expanded clones get a size class; other rows say once, few or many, or leave the size out.

.,.,TRBV6-4,TRBJ2-2,TGTGCCAGCAGTGAGCTACAGGGAACCGGGGAGCTGTTTTTT,CASSELQGTGELFF
.,.,TRBV2,TRBJ2-6,TGTGCCAGCAGTGAAGTCACAGGGACTGGGGCCAACGTCCTGACTTTC,CASSEVTGTGANVLTF
.,.,TRBV28,TRBJ2-1,TGTGCCAGCAGTTTACGTAGCGGCTCCTACAATGAGCAGTTCTTC,CASSLRSGSYNEQFF
.,TRBD1,TRBV5-1,TRBJ2-4,TGCGCCAGCAGCTTGGTGGGACAGGGTGAAGACATTCAGTACTTC,CASSLVGQGEDIQYF
.,.,TRBV4-3,TRBJ2-4,TGCGCCAGCAGCCAAGTTGAGTCCGGGAAAAACATTCAGTACTTC,CASSQVESGKNIQYF
.,.,TRBV9,TRBJ2-2,TGTGCCAGCAGCGTAGTACCCACCGGCACCGGGGAGCTGTTTTTT,CASSVVPTGTGELFF
.,TRBD1,TRBV27,TRBJ2-5,TGTGCCAGCAGCCCGCTGGGACAGGGAGGGCGAGAGACCCAGTACTTC,CASSPLGQGGRETQYF
.,TRBD2,TRBV2,TRBJ2-5,TGTGCCAGCAGTGCTTACGGGACTACCGGCTCCGAAGAGACCCAGTACTTC,CASSAYGTTGSEETQYF
.,TRBD2,TRBV7-2,TRBJ2-1,TGTGCCAGCAGCAGTAGCGGGACGTCCTACAATGAGCAGTTCTTC,CASSSSGTSYNEQFF
.,.,TRBV14,TRBJ2-1,TGTGCCAGCAGCCCCCAGGGAAGGGCCAATGAGCAGTTCTTC,CASSPQGRANEQFF
once,TRBD1,TRBV11-2,TRBJ1-1,TGTGCCAGCAGCTTAGGGACAGGGACTACTGAAGCTTTCTTT,CASSLGTGTTEAFF
.,TRBD2,TRBV4-3,TRBJ2-1,TGCGCCAGCAGCCCCTCTTCCATACCGGGACTAGCGGGAGGCCACAATGAGCAGTTCTTC,CASSPSSIPGLAGGHNEQFF
.,TRBD1,TRBV2,TRBJ2-7,TGTGCCAGCAGTGCAGGGGGCCATTACTACGAGCAGTACTTC,CASSAGGHYYEQYF
.,.,TRBV11-3,TRBJ2-2,TGTGCCAGCACCTCTTCTGACACGTCGAACACCGGGGAGCTGTTTTTT,CASTSSDTSNTGELFF
.,TRBD1,TRBV4-2,TRBJ2-2,TGTGCCAGCAGCCAACCACCCGGCTGGGGACAGACAAACACCGGGGAGCTGTTTTTT,CASSQPPGWGQTNTGELFF
.,TRBD2,TRBV25-1,TRBJ2-5,TGTGCCAGCAGTGAACCGGGACTACAAGAGACCCAGTACTTC,CASSEPGLQETQYF
.,.,TRBV6-5,TRBJ2-7,TGTGCCAGCAGTTACATGGGACTGCCCTACGAGCAGTACTTC,CASSYMGLPYEQYF
.,TRBD1,TRBV5-8,TRBJ2-2,TGTGCCAGCAGCTTGGGACGGACAGGGTGGACCGGGGAGCTGTTTTTT,CASSLGRTGWTGELFF
once,.,TRBV6-5,TRBJ2-7,TGTGCCAGCAGTTACTCCAATACTGCGGGGCAGTACTTC,CASSYSNTAGQYF
.,TRBD1,TRBV4-2,TRBJ1-5,TGTGCCAGCAGCCAAGGACAGGGGGCAGGCAATCAGCCCCAGCATTTT,CASSQGQGAGNQPQHF
.,TRBD1,TRBV28,TRBJ2-3,TGTGCCAGCAGGCCCAGGGGGCGAACAGATACGCAGTATTTT,CASRPRGRTDTQYF
.,.,TRBV7-9,TRBJ2-3,TGTGCCAGCAGCCCAGTGGCGATGGGACTCAGCACAGATACGCAGTATTTT,CASSPVAMGLSTDTQYF
.,TRBD2,TRBV29-1,TRBJ2-7,TGCAGCGTTCTCACTAGCGGGCCCCCCTACGAGCAGTACTTC,CSVLTSGPPYEQYF
once,.,TRBV18,TRBJ2-2,TGTGCCAGCTCAGGAATGGGACACCCAGACACCGGGGAGCTGTTTTTT,CASSGMGHPDTGELFF
.,TRBD2,TRBV6-5,TRBJ2-2,TGTGCCAGCAGGGGACTAGCGGGATATCCCGGGGGGCTGTTTTTT,CASRGLAGYPGGLFF